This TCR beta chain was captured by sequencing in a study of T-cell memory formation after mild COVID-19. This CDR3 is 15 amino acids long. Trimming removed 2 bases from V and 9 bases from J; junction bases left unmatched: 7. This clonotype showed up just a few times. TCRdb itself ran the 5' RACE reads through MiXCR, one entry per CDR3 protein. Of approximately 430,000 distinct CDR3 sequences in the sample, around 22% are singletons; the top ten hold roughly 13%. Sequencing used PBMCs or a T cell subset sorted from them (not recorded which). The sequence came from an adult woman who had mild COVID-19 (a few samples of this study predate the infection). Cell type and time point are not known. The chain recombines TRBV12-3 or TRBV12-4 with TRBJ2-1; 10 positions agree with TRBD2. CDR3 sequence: CASSLLAGVGSEQFF. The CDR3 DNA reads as TGTGCCAGCAGTTTACTAGCGGGAGTGGGGTCTGAGCAGTTCTTC.